This T cell receptor (beta chain) was captured in a study of T-cell memory formation after mild COVID-19. About the research overall: Most TCR clusters belonged to a single donor.

This clonotype was seen a handful of times. Using its own MiXCR run on the 5' RACE reads, TCRdb lists one record per CDR3 protein. Of approximately 340,000 distinct CDR3 sequences listed, around 13% are singletons. In germline, CDR1 is SGHAT, CDR2 FQNNGV. J lost 0 bases, V lost 2 bases, and 16 bases had no gene match. This CDR3 is 20 amino acids long. The source is a man younger than 30 who had mild COVID-19 (a few samples of this study predate the infection). Cell type and time point are not known. This rearrangement joins TRBV11-2 to TRBJ2-3, with 8 positions matching TRBD2. Sample: PBMCs or a T cell subset sorted from them (not recorded which). The CDR3 DNA reads as TGTGCCAGCAGCTTACGCTCCGGCGGTAGCGGGGACCCAAGCACAGATACGCAGTATTTT. It yields the protein CASSLRSGGSGDPSTDTQYF.